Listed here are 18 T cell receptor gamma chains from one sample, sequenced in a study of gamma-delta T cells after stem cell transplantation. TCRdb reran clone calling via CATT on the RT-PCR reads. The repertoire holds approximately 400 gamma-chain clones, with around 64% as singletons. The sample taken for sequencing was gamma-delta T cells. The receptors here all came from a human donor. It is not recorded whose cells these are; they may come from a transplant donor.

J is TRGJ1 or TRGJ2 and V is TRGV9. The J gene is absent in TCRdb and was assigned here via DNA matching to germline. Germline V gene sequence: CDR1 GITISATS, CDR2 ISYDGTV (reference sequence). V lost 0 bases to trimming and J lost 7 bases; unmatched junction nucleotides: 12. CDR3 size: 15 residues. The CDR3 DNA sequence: TGTGCCTTGTGGGAGGTGGGGCGGCTAGGATATAAGAAACTCTTT. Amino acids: CALWEVGRLGYKKLF.

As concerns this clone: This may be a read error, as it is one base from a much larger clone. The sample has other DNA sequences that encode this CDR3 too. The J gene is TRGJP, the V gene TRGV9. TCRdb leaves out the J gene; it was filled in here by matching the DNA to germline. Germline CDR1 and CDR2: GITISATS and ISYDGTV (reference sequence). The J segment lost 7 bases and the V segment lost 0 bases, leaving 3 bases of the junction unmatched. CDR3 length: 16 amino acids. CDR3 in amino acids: CALWEVSELGKKIKVF. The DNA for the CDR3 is TGTGCCTTGTGGGAGGTGTCGGAGTTGGGCAAAAAAATCAAGGTATTT.

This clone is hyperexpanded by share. CDR3 nucleotide sequence: TGTGCCACCCTCTATTATAAGAAACTCTTT. This translates into CATLYYKKLF. The chain is built from TRGV4 and TRGJ1 or TRGJ2. Germline CDR1 is EGSTGY and CDR2 is YDSYTSSV. The length of the CDR3 is 10 residues. V was pared by 9 bases and J by 4 bases, with 3 bases of the junction left unmatched.

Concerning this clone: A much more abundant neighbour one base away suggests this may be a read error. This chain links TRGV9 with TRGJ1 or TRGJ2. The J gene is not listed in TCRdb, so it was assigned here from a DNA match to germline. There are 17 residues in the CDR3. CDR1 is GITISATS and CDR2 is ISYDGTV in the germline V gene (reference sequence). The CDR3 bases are TGTGCCCTGTGGGAGGGCAGAAAAGAGTTGGGTTATTATAAGAAACTCTTT. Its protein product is CALWEGRKELGYYKKLF.

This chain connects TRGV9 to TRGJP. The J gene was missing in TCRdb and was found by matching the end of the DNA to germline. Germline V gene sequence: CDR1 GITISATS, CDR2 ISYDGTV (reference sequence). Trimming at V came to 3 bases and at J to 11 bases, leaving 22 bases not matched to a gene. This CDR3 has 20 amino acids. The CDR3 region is CALWEPNPQQERVGKKIKVF. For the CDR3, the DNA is TGTGCCTTGTGGGAGCCAAACCCGCAACAGGAGCGGGTGGGCAAAAAAATCAAGGTATTT.

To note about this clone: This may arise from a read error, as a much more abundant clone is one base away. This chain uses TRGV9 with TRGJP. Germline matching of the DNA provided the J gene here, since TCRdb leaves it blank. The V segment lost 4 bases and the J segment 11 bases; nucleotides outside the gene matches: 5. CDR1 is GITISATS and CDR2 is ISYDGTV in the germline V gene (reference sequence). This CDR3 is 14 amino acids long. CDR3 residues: CALWEGVGKKIKVF. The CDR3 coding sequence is TGTGCCTTGTGGGAAGGGGTGGGCAAAAAAATCAAGGTATTT.

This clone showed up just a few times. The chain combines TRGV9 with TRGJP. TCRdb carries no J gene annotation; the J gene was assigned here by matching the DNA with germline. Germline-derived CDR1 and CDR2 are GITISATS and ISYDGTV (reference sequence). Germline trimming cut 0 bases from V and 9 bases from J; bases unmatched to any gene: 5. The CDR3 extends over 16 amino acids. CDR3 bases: TGTGCCTTGTGGGAGGTGCTTTTGTTGGGCAAAAAAATCAAGGTATTT. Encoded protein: CALWEVLLLGKKIKVF.

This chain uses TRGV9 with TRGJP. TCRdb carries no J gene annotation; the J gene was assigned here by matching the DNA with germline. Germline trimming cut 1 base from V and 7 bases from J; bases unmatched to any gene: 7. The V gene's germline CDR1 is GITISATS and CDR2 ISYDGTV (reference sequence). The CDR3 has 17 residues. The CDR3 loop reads CALWEVRPELGKKIKVF. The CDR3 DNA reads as TGTGCCTTGTGGGAGGTACGGCCTGAGTTGGGCAAAAAAATCAAGGTATTT.

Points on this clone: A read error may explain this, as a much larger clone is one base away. Here the CDR3 reads CALWEVGELGEKIKVF. The CDR3 bases are TGTGCCTTGTGGGAGGTGGGGGAGTTGGGCGAAAAAATCAAGGTATTT. The chain recombines TRGV9 with TRGJP. Here the J gene was assigned by germline matching of the DNA, as TCRdb has none. Germline V gene sequence: CDR1 GITISATS, CDR2 ISYDGTV (reference sequence). The CDR3 is made up of 16 amino acids.

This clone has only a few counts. The CDR3 DNA reads as TGTGCCTTGTGGGAGGCGCGCCCTCAAGAGTTGGGCAAAAAAATCAAGGTATTT. Its protein is CALWEARPQELGKKIKVF. The V call is TRGV9, the J call TRGJP. Assignment of the J gene here rests on matching the DNA to germline, because TCRdb gives none. The CDR3 is 18 amino acids. Germline CDR1 GITISATS, CDR2 ISYDGTV (reference sequence). Losses at the gene ends were 2 bases for V and 4 bases for J; bases not matched to a gene: 8.

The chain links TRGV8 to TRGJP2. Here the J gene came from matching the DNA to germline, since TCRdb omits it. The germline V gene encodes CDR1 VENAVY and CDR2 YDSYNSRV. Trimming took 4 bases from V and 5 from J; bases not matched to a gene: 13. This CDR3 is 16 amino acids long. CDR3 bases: TGTGCCACCTGGGAGAGGGTGTGGATGAGTGATTGGATCAAGACGTTT. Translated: CATWERVWMSDWIKTF.

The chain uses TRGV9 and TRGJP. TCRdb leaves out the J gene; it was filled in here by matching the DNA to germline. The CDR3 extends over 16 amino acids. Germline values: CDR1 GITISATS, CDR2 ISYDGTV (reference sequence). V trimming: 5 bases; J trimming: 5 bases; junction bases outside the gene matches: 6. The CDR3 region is CALWGLEELGKKIKVF. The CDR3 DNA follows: TGTGCCTTGTGGGGTCTGGAAGAGTTGGGCAAAAAAATCAAGGTATTT.

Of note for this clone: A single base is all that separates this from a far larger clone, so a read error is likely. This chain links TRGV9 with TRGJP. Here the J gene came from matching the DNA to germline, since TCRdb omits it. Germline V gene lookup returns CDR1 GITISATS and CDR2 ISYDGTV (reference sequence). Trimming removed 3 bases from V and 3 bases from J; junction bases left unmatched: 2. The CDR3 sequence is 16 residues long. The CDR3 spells CALWEMQELGKKIKVF. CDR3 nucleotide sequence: TGTGCCTTGTGGGAGATGCAAGAGTTGGGCAAAAAAATCAAGGTATTT.

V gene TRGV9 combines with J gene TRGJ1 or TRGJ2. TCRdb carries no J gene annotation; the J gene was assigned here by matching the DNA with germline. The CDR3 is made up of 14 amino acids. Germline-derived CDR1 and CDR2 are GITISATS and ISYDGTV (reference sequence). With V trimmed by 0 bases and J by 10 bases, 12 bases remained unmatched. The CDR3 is CALWEVQSRMKKLF. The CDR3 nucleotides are TGTGCCTTGTGGGAGGTGCAAAGCCGAATGAAGAAACTCTTT.

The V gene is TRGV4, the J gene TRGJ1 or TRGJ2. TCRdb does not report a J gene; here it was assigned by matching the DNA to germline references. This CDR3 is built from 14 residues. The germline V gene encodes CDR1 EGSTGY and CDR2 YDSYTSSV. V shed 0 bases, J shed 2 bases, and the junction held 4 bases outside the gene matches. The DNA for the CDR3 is TGTGCCACCTGGGATGGGCGTGATTATTATAAGAAACTCTTT. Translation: CATWDGRDYYKKLF.

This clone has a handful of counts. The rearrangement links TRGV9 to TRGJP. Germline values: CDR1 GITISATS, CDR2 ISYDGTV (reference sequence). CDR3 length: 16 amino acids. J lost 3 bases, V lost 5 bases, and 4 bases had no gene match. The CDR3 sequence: CALWALQELGKKIKVF. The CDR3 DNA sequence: TGTGCCTTGTGGGCGTTGCAAGAGTTGGGCAAAAAAATCAAGGTATTT.

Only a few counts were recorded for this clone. DNA of the CDR3: TGTGCCACCTGGGACGGGCTGGGTAGTGATTGGATCAAGACGTTT. It encodes CATWDGLGSDWIKTF. The V call is TRGV2, the J call TRGJP2. No J gene is reported in TCRdb; it was inferred here by comparing the DNA with germline. The CDR3 covers 15 residues. Per the germline V gene, CDR1 is EGSNGY and CDR2 is YDSYNSKV. Trimming at V came to 0 bases and at J to 3 bases, leaving 4 bases not matched to a gene.

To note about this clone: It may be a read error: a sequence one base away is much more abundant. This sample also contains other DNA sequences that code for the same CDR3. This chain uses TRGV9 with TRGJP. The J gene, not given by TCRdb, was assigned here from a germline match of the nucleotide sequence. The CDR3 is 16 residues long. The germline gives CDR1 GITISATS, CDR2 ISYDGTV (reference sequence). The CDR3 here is CALWEVKELGKKIKVF. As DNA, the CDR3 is TGTGCCTTGTGGGAGGTTAAAGAGCTGGGCAAAAAAATCAAGGTATTT.